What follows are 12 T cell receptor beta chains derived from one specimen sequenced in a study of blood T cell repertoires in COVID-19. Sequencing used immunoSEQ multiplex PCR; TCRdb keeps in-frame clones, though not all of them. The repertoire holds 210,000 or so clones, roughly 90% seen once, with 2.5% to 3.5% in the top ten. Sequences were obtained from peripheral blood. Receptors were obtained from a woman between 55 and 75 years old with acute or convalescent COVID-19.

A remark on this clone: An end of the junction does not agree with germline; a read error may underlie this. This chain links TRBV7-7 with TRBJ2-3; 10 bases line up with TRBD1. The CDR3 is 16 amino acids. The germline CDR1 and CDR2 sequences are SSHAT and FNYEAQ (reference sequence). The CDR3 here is CASSPGDRGSTDTQYF. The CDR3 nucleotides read TGTGCTAGCAGCCCCGGGGACAGGGGTAGCACAGATACGCAGTATTTT. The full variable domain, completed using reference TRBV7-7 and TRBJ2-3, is GAGVSQSPRYKVTKRGQDVTLRCDPISSHATLYWYQQALGQGPEFLTYFNYEAQPDKSGLPSDRFSAERPEGSISTLTIQRTEQRDSAMYRCASSPGDRGSTDTQYFGPGTRLTVL.

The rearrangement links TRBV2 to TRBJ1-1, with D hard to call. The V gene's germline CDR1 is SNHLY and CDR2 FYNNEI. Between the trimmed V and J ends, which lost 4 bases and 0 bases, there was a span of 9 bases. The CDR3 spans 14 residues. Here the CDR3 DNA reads TGTGCCAGCAGTGCGCGGGGAATGAACACTGAAGCTTTCTTT. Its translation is CASSARGMNTEAFF.

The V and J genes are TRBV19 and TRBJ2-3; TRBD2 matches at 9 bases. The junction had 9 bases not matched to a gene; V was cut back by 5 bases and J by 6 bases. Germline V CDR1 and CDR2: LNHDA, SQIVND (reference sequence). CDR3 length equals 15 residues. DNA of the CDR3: TGTGCCAGTAGTGGGCTAGCGGGGTCCTCGGATACGCAGTATTTT. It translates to CASSGLAGSSDTQYF.

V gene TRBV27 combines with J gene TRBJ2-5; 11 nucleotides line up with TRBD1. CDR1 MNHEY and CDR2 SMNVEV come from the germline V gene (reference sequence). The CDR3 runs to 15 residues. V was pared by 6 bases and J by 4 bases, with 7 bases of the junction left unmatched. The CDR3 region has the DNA TGTGCCAGCAGCCGAACCGGGACAGGGGGAGAGACCCAGTACTTC. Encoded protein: CASSRTGTGGETQYF.

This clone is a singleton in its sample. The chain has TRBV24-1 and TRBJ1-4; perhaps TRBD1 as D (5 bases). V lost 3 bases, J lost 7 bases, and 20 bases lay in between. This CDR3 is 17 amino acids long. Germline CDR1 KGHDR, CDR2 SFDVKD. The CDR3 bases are TGTGCCACCAGTGATACCGGCCTCGGGGGGGTGGGTGAAAAACTGTTTTTT. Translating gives CATSDTGLGGVGEKLFF.

The CDR3 DNA reads as TGTGCCAGCTCCCTTGGACAGGGGATGGCGTACAGCAATCAGCCCCAGCATTTT. Residues: CASSLGQGMAYSNQPQHF. This chain links TRBV18 with TRBJ1-5, with TRBD1 matching 9 bases. The CDR3 is 18 residues long. CDR1 and CDR2 from the germline V gene are KGHSH and LQKENI. V was pared by 6 bases and J by 1 base, with 13 bases of the junction left unmatched.

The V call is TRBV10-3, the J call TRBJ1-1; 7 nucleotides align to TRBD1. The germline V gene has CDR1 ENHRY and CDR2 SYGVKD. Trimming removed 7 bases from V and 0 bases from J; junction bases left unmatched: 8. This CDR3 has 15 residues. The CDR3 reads CAIKPKGQLNTEAFF. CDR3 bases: TGTGCCATCAAGCCGAAGGGACAGCTGAACACTGAAGCTTTCTTT.

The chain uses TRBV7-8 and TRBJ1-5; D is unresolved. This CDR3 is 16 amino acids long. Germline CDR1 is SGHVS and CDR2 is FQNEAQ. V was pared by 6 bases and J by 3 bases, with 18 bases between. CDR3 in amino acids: CASSPYSGGFNQPQHF. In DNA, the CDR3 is TGTGCCAGCAGTCCCTACTCGGGAGGGTTCAATCAGCCCCAGCATTTT.

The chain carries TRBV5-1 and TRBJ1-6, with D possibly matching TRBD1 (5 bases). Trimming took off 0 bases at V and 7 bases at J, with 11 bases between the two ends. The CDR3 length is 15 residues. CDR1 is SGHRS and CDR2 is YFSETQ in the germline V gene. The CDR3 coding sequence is TGCGCCAGCAGCTTGGAAACAGGAGCAAATTCACCCCTCCACTTT. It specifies CASSLETGANSPLHF. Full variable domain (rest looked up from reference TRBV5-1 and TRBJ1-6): KAGVTQTPRYLIKTRGQQVTLSCSPISGHRSVSWYQQTPGQGLQFLFEYFSETQRNKGNFPGRFSGRQFSNSRSEMNVSTLELGDSALYLCASSLETGANSPLHFGNGTRLTVT.

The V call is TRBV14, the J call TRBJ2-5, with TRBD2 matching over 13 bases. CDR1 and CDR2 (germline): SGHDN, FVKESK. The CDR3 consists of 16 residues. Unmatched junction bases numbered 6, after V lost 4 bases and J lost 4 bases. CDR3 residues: CASSLGRTSGGETQYF. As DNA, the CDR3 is TGTGCCAGCAGCCTTGGTCGGACTAGCGGGGGAGAGACCCAGTACTTC. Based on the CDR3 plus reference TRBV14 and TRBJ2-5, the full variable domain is EAGVTQFPSHSVIEKGQTVTLRCDPISGHDNLYWYRRVMGKEIKFLLHFVKESKQDESGMPNNRFLAERTGGTYSTLKVQPAELEDSGVYFCASSLGRTSGGETQYFGPGTRLLVL.

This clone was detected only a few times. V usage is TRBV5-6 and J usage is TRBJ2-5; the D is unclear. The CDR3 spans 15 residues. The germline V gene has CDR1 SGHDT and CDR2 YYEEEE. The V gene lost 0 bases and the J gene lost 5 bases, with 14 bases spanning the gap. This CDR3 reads CASSLESTPPETQYF. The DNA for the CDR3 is TGTGCCAGCAGCTTGGAATCCACACCGCCGGAGACCCAGTACTTC.

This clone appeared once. The CDR3 bases are TGCGCCAGCAGCCAGCGGGACAGGGTAAACACTGAAGCTTTCTTT. It encodes CASSQRDRVNTEAFF. V gene TRBV4-1 combines with J gene TRBJ1-1; 9 nucleotides line up with TRBD1. The CDR3 runs to 15 residues. J lost 2 bases, V lost 3 bases, and 4 bases had no gene match. The germline gives CDR1 MGHRA, CDR2 YSYEKL.